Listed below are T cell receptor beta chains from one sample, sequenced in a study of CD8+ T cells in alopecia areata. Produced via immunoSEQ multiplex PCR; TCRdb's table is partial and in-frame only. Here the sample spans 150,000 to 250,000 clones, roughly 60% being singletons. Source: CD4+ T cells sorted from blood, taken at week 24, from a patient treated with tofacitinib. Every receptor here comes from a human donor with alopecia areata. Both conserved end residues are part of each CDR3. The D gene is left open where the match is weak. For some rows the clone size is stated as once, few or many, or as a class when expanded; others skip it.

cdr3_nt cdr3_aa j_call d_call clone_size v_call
TGTGCCAGCAGCGCCGGATTAGCGGGCGTCCAAGAGACCCAGTACTTC CASSAGLAGVQETQYF TRBJ2-5 TRBD2 NA TRBV9
TGTGCCAGCTCTTATTACGATGAGCAGTTCTTC CASSYYDEQFF TRBJ2-1 NA few TRBV2
TGTGCCAGCAGTTCCCCCGGGGAGAAGGGGAGCTGGGAGCTGTTTTTT CASSSPGEKGSWELFF TRBJ2-2 NA few TRBV28
TGTGCCAGCAGCGCGGGACAGGGGAACTATGGCTACACCTTC CASSAGQGNYGYTF TRBJ1-2 TRBD1 NA TRBV9
TGTGCCAGCAGCTTGGACCAGGGGTGGGAGACCCAGTACTTC CASSLDQGWETQYF TRBJ2-5 NA NA TRBV5-5
TGTGCCAGCAGTAGTCCTGGGGCCAACGTCCTGACTTTC CASSSPGANVLTF TRBJ2-6 NA NA TRBV7-3
TGCGCCAGCAGCTTGGAAGGTCATACTAGCACAGATACGCAGTATTTT CASSLEGHTSTDTQYF TRBJ2-3 NA few TRBV5-1
TGTGCCAGCAGCCGGGACAGGGGATACGAGCAGTACTTC CASSRDRGYEQYF TRBJ2-7 TRBD1 few TRBV4-2
TGTGCCAGCAGCGCCGGGACAGGGTATTTCACAGATACGCAGTATTTT CASSAGTGYFTDTQYF TRBJ2-3 TRBD1 few TRBV5-5
TGTGCCAGCAGTTACTCTCGGGGCGATGCGGATACGCAGTATTTT CASSYSRGDADTQYF TRBJ2-3 NA NA TRBV6-6
TGTGCCTGGAGTGGGGGGGGAGGAAGTACCAACAATGAGCAGTTCTTC CAWSGGGGSTNNEQFF TRBJ2-1 TRBD2 NA TRBV30
TGTGCCTCCGGGACAGGGAGGAGGGCGGCTTTCTTT CASGTGRRAAFF TRBJ1-1 TRBD1 NA TRBV30
TGTGCCAGCAGCCCCCAAACAGGGCATACGCAGTATTTT CASSPQTGHTQYF TRBJ2-3 NA few TRBV14
TGTGCCAGCAGCTTGGGGGCCACAGATACGCAGTATTTT CASSLGATDTQYF TRBJ2-3 NA NA TRBV7-6